The present TCR beta chain was sequenced within a study of blood T cell repertoires in COVID-19. Study as a whole: Specimens from acute and convalescent COVID-19 originated in the United States, Italy and Spain. T cells, B-cell-depleted T cells, or PBMCs provided the cDNA or gDNA that served as material.

Germline CDR1 and CDR2: MGHDK and SYGVNS. V shed 6 bases and J shed 5 bases, with 19 bases lying between them. This CDR3 has 15 residues. Only in-frame clones appear in the TCRdb table, and some are missing; sequencing was by immunoSEQ multiplex PCR. This table holds 100,000 to 150,000 clones, over 75% found once. The receptor's source is a woman older than 75 with acute or convalescent COVID-19. The chain joins TRBV25-1 to TRBJ1-1; perhaps TRBD1 as D (6 bases). Material for sequencing was peripheral blood. As DNA, the CDR3 is TGTGCCAGCAGCCAGGGAGGGGGGGTCGGAACTGAAGCTTTCTTT. Residues: CASSQGGGVGTEAFF.